This TCR beta chain is from a study of blood T cell repertoires in COVID-19. In the study overall: Before being deemed recovered, Cohort 3 donors had two negative PCRs, clearance, or symptom resolution. Donors in the United States, Italy and Spain gave samples during acute or convalescent COVID-19.

Those who participated ranged in age from roughly 18 to 100 years and resided in 24 US areas. The CDR3 covers 15 residues. Produced via immunoSEQ multiplex PCR; TCRdb's table is partial and in-frame only. The sample includes over 200,000 clones, roughly nine tenths of them seen just once. This TCR was sampled from a woman in her forties or fifties in a cohort exposed to, infected with or recovered from COVID-19 (not recorded which). Input material: PBMCs or T cells enriched from blood (not recorded which). The chain employs TRBV21-1 and TRBJ2-1; the listed D gene, TRBD2, was not tested against the DNA. TRBV21-1 is labeled a pseudogene. The CDR3 loop reads CASSNRGSSYNEQFF. The CDR3, as DNA: TGTGCCAGCAGCAATAGAGGGAGCTCCTACAATGAGCAGTTCTTC.